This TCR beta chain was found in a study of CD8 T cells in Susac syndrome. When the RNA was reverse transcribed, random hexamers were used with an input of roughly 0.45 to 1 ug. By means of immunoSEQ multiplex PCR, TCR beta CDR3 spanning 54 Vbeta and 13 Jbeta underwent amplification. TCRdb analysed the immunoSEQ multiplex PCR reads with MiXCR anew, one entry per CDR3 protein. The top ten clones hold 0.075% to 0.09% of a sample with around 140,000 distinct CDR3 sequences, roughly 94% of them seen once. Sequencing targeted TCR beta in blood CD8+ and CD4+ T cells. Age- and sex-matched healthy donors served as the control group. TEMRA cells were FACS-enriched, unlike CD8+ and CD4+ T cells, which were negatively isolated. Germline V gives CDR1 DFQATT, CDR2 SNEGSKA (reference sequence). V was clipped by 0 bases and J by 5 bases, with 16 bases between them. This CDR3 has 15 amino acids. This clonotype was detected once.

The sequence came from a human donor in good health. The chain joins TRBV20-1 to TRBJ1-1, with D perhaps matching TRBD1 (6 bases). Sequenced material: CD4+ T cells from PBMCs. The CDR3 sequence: CSARDAEGGRTEAFF. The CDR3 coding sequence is TGCAGTGCTAGAGATGCCGAGGGGGGTCGGACTGAAGCTTTCTTT.